These 32 T cell receptor beta chains share one sample of origin, sequenced in a study of early T cells in non-severe SARS-CoV-2 infection. TCRdb redid the calling of the 5' RACE reads with MiXCR, one entry per CDR3 protein. This table has about 80,000 distinct CDR3 sequences, 11% to 15% appearing once. The source material was whole blood. All receptors derive from an adult who was a healthcare worker with PCR-confirmed SARS-CoV-2 infection or an uninfected control (not recorded which).

J is TRBJ1-1 and V is TRBV6-2 or TRBV6-3; D uncertain. Germline V gives CDR1 MNHEY, CDR2 SVGEGT. The CDR3 runs to 13 residues. Between the trimmed V and J ends, which lost 11 bases and 0 bases, there was a span of 13 bases. This CDR3 is CAGRRTVNTEAFF. CDR3 sequence (DNA): TGTGCCGGGAGAAGGACGGTGAACACTGAAGCTTTCTTT.

V is TRBV7-8 and J is TRBJ2-3; perhaps TRBD1 as D (5 bases). This CDR3 has 14 residues. The V gene lost 2 bases and the J gene lost 8 bases, with 14 bases spanning the gap. CDR1 and CDR2 (germline): SGHVS, FQNEAQ. The CDR3 DNA reads TGTGCCAGCAGCTTAAAACTGGGTCAGGGTACGCAGTATTTT. As protein: CASSLKLGQGTQYF. Drawing the rest from reference TRBV7-8 and TRBJ2-3, the complete variable domain is GAGVSQSPRYKVAKRGQDVALRCDPISGHVSLFWYQQALGQGPEFLTYFQNEAQLDKSGLPSDRFFAERPEGSVSTLKIQRTQQEDSAVYLCASSLKLGQGTQYFGPGTRLTVL.

J is TRBJ2-7 and V is TRBV5-4; tentative D call: TRBD2 (5 bases). The germline CDR1 and CDR2 sequences are SGHNT and YYREEE (reference sequence). Trimming left V 4 bases short and J 7 bases short, with 15 bases between. This CDR3 is built from 13 residues. CDR3: CASSGRARGEQYF. The CDR3 bases are TGTGCCAGCAGCGGTAGGGCCCGAGGGGAGCAGTACTTC.

The chain uses TRBV6-1 and TRBJ2-7; 7 bases agree with TRBD1. The CDR3 totals 13 residues. Losses at the gene ends were 3 bases for V and 6 bases for J; bases not matched to a gene: 5. Per the germline V gene, CDR1 is MNHNS and CDR2 is SASEGT. CDR3 coding DNA: TGTGCCAGCAGTGAGCAACAGGGGCGCGAGCAGTACTTC. Amino acid sequence: CASSEQQGREQYF.

This clonotype showed up just a few times. The chain combines TRBV29-1 with TRBJ2-7; D call uncertain. V shed 5 bases and J shed 5 bases, with 10 bases lying between them. The CDR3 loop spans 11 amino acids. Per germline, CDR1 SQVTM and CDR2 ANQGSEA. The CDR3 protein is CSVQGWDEQYF. For the CDR3, the DNA is TGCAGCGTTCAAGGATGGGACGAGCAGTACTTC.

This chain joins TRBV20-1 and TRBJ1-2; D is possibly TRBD1 (5 bases). Germline-derived CDR1 and CDR2 are DFQATT and SNEGSKA (reference sequence). CDR3 length: 13 amino acids. The germline V and J ends were trimmed by 4 bases and 2 bases, with 11 bases remaining between them. The CDR3 here is CSATGGRNYGYTF. As DNA, the CDR3 is TGCAGTGCTACCGGGGGAAGGAACTATGGCTACACCTTC.

The chain uses TRBV28 and TRBJ1-6; D not resolved. The germline gives CDR1 MDHEN, CDR2 SYDVKM. This CDR3 is 16 amino acids long. The V and J ends lost 8 bases and 9 bases respectively, with 23 bases between them. CDR3 bases: TGTGCCAGCTGTCTTACCTTAAAGTACGAGAGTTCACCCCTCCACTTT. Amino acids: CASCLTLKYESSPLHF.

The count of this clonotype is one. The chain links TRBV7-6 to TRBJ2-7, with D possibly matching TRBD1 (6 bases). V lost 5 bases to trimming and J lost 1 base, with 12 bases between them. Germline V gene data show CDR1 as SGHVS and CDR2 as FNYEAQ. This CDR3 is 14 amino acids long. Here the CDR3 DNA reads TGTGCCAGCAGCCCGCAACAGGGATCCTACGAGCAGTACTTC. This translates into CASSPQQGSYEQYF.

This clonotype was seen more than once but under ten times. The chain couples TRBV5-1 to TRBJ1-5; 7 positions agree with TRBD1. The CDR3 is 15 amino acids. Per the germline V gene, CDR1 is SGHRS and CDR2 is YFSETQ. The V gene end was trimmed by 1 base and the J gene end by 1 base; junction bases not matched to a gene: 2. The CDR3 DNA reads as TGCGCCAGCAGCTTGACAGGGGTGAGCAATCAGCCCCAGCATTTT. As protein: CASSLTGVSNQPQHF.

A remark on this clonotype: Since no conserved phenylalanine or tryptophan closes the CDR3, a read error is the likely cause. The J gene is TRBJ2-7, the V gene TRBV11-2; D remains unclear. The V end was cut by 5 bases, the J end by 5 bases, with 16 bases between. The CDR3 sequence is 14 residues long. CDR1 SGHAT and CDR2 FQNNGV come from the germline V gene. CDR3 residues: CASSPEWVKHEQYS. The CDR3 nucleotides read TGTGCCAGCAGCCCGGAGTGGGTTAAACACGAGCAGTACTCC.

The table lists this clonotype with a few counts. This chain joins TRBV23-1 and TRBJ1-5; D not resolved. TRBV23-1 is reported as an ORF; its role is uncertain. This CDR3 spans 13 amino acids. With 7 bases removed from V and 6 bases from J, the gap between germline ends came to 13 bases. CDR3 in DNA: TGCGCCAGCATCCTCCCCGGGGTTCAGCCCCAGCATTTT. Encoded protein: CASILPGVQPQHF.

This clonotype was observed a handful of times. The chain uses TRBV12-3 or TRBV12-4 and TRBJ2-2; 7 bases fit TRBD1. V was pared by 5 bases and J by 2 bases, with 5 bases of the junction left unmatched. The CDR3 loop spans 15 amino acids. The CDR3 is CASSGGQTNTGELFF. CDR3 DNA sequence: TGTGCCAGCAGTGGGGGACAGACCAACACCGGGGAGCTGTTTTTT.

This clonotype was seen many times. This chain connects TRBV11-2 to TRBJ1-1; D gene ambiguous. Deletions cut 5 bases from V and 8 bases from J, with 15 bases between. CDR3 length equals 13 residues. Germline-derived CDR1 and CDR2 are SGHAT and FQNNGV. The CDR3 nucleotides read TGTGCCAGCAGCCCCGTCCAGGTAGGGGAAGCTTTCTTT. This encodes CASSPVQVGEAFF.

This chain links TRBV6-5 with TRBJ2-3; D unclear. Germline V lookup: CDR1 MNHEY, CDR2 SVGAGI. V lost 10 bases to trimming and J lost 0 bases, with 11 bases between them. The CDR3 loop spans 13 amino acids. The CDR3 reads CATNLGSTDTQYF. Written as DNA, the CDR3 is TGTGCCACCAACCTGGGTAGCACAGATACGCAGTATTTT.

In this sample, this clonotype turned up a few times. J is TRBJ2-1 and V is TRBV4-3; the match to TRBD2 covers 9 bases. Per germline, CDR1 LGHNA and CDR2 YSLEER. The CDR3 runs to 16 residues. The V gene end was trimmed by 3 bases and the J gene end by 4 bases; junction bases not matched to a gene: 7. As DNA, the CDR3 is TGCGCCAGCAGCCAGGATCTAGCGGGGACATACAATGAGCAGTTCTTC. Protein sequence: CASSQDLAGTYNEQFF.

The gene calls are TRBV29-1 and TRBJ2-1; the D gene is possibly TRBD1 (6 bases). Per germline, CDR1 SQVTM and CDR2 ANQGSEA. Trimming took off 5 bases at V and 4 bases at J, with 15 bases between the two ends. The CDR3 has 14 residues. The CDR3 nucleotides are TGCAGCGTTATTGGACAGACATTTTACAATGAGCAGTTCTTC. Its protein product is CSVIGQTFYNEQFF.

This clonotype was seen more than once but under ten times. The chain couples TRBV6-6 to TRBJ2-3, with 13 bases matching TRBD2. This CDR3 comprises 18 residues. Germline V gene lookup returns CDR1 MNHNY and CDR2 SVGAGI (reference sequence). V shed 2 bases and J 2 bases; nucleotides not matched to a gene: 7. The CDR3 sequence: CASSYRTSGGFITDTQYF. The CDR3 nucleotides read TGTGCCAGCAGTTACCGGACTAGCGGGGGTTTCATCACAGATACGCAGTATTTT.

The rearrangement uses TRBV7-9 and TRBJ1-2, with D uncertain. This CDR3 comprises 13 residues. Germline loops: CDR1 SEHNR, CDR2 FQNEAQ (reference sequence). The V gene lost 0 bases and the J gene lost 6 bases, with 8 bases spanning the gap. CDR3 loop: CASSLAARHGYTF. DNA for the CDR3: TGTGCCAGCAGCTTAGCGGCCCGCCATGGCTACACCTTC. The whole variable domain, filled in from reference TRBV7-9 and TRBJ1-2, reads DTGVSQNPRHKITKRGQNVTFRCDPISEHNRLYWYRQTLGQGPEFLTYFQNEAQLEKSRLLSDRFSAERPKGSFSTLEIQRTEQGDSAMYLCASSLAARHGYTFGSGTRLTVV.

There are many counts of this clonotype. The J gene is TRBJ2-3, the V gene TRBV29-1, with no clear D. Germline CDR1 SQVTM, CDR2 ANQGSEA. The V and J ends lost 3 bases and 2 bases respectively, with 6 bases between them. The CDR3 length is 12 residues. The CDR3 bases are TGCAGCGTTGAGTTTTCCACAGATACGCAGTATTTT. Encoded protein: CSVEFSTDTQYF.

The CDR3, as DNA: TGTGCCAGCAGCTTAACGTTAGGGGTCTCCTACAATGAGCAGTTCTTC. This codes for CASSLTLGVSYNEQFF. V usage is TRBV7-3 and J usage is TRBJ2-1; D may be TRBD1 (5 bases). Trimming pared 0 bases from V and 0 bases from J, leaving 9 bases between. The germline V gene encodes CDR1 SGHTA and CDR2 FQGTGA. CDR3 length equals 16 residues.

This clonotype was recorded many times. The V call is TRBV6-1, the J call TRBJ1-1; a weak D match, TRBD1 (6 bases). CDR1 is MNHNS and CDR2 is SASEGT in the germline V gene. This CDR3 region has 14 residues. Trimming pared 6 bases from V and 5 bases from J, leaving 16 bases between. Here the CDR3 reads CASSPRGAETEAFF. CDR3 DNA: TGTGCCAGCAGCCCCCGGGGGGCAGAGACTGAAGCTTTCTTT.

This clonotype was picked up a small number of times. V is TRBV9 and J is TRBJ2-4; the match to TRBD1 covers 8 bases. CDR1 and CDR2 from the germline V gene are SGDLS and YYNGEE. J gave up 0 bases and V 3 bases, and 11 bases lay outside the gene matches. This CDR3 is built from 18 residues. The CDR3 DNA reads TGTGCCAGCAGCGCTCGGACAGGGCTTGACTTAGCCAAAAACATTCAGTACTTC. It encodes CASSARTGLDLAKNIQYF.

Ten or more counts support this clonotype. The chain carries TRBV28 and TRBJ1-5, with 9 bases lining up with TRBD1. The CDR3 has 16 residues. Per the germline V gene, CDR1 is MDHEN and CDR2 is SYDVKM. After removal of 5 bases from V and 3 bases from J, the junction contained 8 bases not matched to a gene. The DNA for the CDR3 is TGTGCCAGCAGTCTGACAGGGGGAGGACCCAATCAGCCCCAGCATTTT. Encoded protein: CASSLTGGGPNQPQHF.

This clonotype was detected only a few times. V usage is TRBV27 and J usage is TRBJ1-3, with a weak D call TRBD1 (6 bases). The germline V gene has CDR1 MNHEY and CDR2 SMNVEV (reference sequence). V was cut by 5 bases and J by 4 bases, with 12 bases left in between. The CDR3 is 14 residues long. The CDR3 DNA is TGTGCCAGCAGTCCCGACAGGAGAGGAAACACCATATATTTT. Translated: CASSPDRRGNTIYF.

This clonotype came up a few times. The V and J genes are TRBV28 and TRBJ1-1; TRBD1 matches at 7 bases. The junction had 10 bases not matched to a gene; V was cut back by 5 bases and J by 7 bases. CDR3 length: 14 amino acids. Germline assignment: CDR1 MDHEN and CDR2 SYDVKM. The chain's CDR3 is CASSPLGQYREAFF. CDR3 nucleotide sequence: TGTGCCAGCAGTCCCCTGGGACAGTATCGTGAAGCTTTCTTT.

This rearrangement joins TRBV30 to TRBJ1-5, with D perhaps TRBD1 (5 bases). The CDR3 has 14 residues. Germline values: CDR1 GTSNPN, CDR2 SVGIG (reference sequence). The V gene lost 1 base and the J gene lost 4 bases, with 11 bases spanning the gap. CDR3 protein: CAWSGSPGNQPQHF. CDR3 nucleotide sequence: TGTGCCTGGAGTGGCTCCCCAGGGAATCAGCCCCAGCATTTT.

The rearrangement joins TRBV27 to TRBJ2-3, with unresolved D. Germline lookup yields CDR1 MNHEY and CDR2 SMNVEV (reference sequence). V was pared by 4 bases and J by 0 bases, with 5 bases between. This CDR3 is built from 13 residues. CDR3 bases: TGTGCCAGCAGTTCCTGGAGCACAGATACGCAGTATTTT. Translating it yields CASSSWSTDTQYF.

The chain recombines TRBV5-5 with TRBJ2-3; D may be TRBD2 (5 bases). The CDR3 contains 14 residues. Germline lookup yields CDR1 SGHKS and CDR2 YYEKEE (reference sequence). V was shortened by 4 bases and J by 10 bases, with 19 bases between the two germline ends. CDR3 sequence (DNA): TGTGCCAGCAGCCATACCGGGCGATCGGACTCGCAGTATTTT. It is translated as CASSHTGRSDSQYF.

This clonotype was observed a few times. V gene TRBV28 combines with J gene TRBJ2-3, with a possible D match to TRBD2 (6 bases). V lost 3 bases to trimming and J lost 0 bases, with 16 bases between them. The CDR3 contains 17 residues. Germline assignment: CDR1 MDHEN and CDR2 SYDVKM. The CDR3, as DNA: TGTGCCAGCAGTTTGTTGGAGGGAACTGCTAGCACAGATACGCAGTATTTT. Protein product: CASSLLEGTASTDTQYF.

This clonotype occurred many times. The chain combines TRBV5-1 with TRBJ1-5; D is uncertain. The CDR3 consists of 14 residues. Trimming cost V 5 bases and J 0 bases, with 9 bases left between them. Germline CDR1 is SGHRS and CDR2 is YFSETQ. CDR3 nucleotide sequence: TGCGCCAGCAGTACGGGTTATAGCAATCAGCCCCAGCATTTT. Its translation: CASSTGYSNQPQHF.

The chain has TRBV30 and TRBJ2-1, with 7 bases identical to TRBD2. Trimming took 0 bases from V and 8 from J; bases not matched to a gene: 13. The CDR3 is 16 amino acids. Germline lookup yields CDR1 GTSNPN and CDR2 SVGIG (reference sequence). The CDR3: CAWSVGLAARLDEQFF. DNA for the CDR3: TGTGCCTGGAGTGTCGGTCTAGCGGCCCGTTTGGATGAGCAGTTCTTC.

This clonotype was counted between two and nine times. The chain links TRBV12-3 or TRBV12-4 to TRBJ2-5, with 7 bases lining up with TRBD2. The V gene end was trimmed by 6 bases and the J gene end by 4 bases; junction bases not matched to a gene: 14. The CDR3 runs 16 residues. The CDR3 loop reads CASSYKRGWRGETQYF. The CDR3 region has the DNA TGTGCCAGCAGCTATAAGCGGGGCTGGAGAGGAGAGACCCAGTACTTC.